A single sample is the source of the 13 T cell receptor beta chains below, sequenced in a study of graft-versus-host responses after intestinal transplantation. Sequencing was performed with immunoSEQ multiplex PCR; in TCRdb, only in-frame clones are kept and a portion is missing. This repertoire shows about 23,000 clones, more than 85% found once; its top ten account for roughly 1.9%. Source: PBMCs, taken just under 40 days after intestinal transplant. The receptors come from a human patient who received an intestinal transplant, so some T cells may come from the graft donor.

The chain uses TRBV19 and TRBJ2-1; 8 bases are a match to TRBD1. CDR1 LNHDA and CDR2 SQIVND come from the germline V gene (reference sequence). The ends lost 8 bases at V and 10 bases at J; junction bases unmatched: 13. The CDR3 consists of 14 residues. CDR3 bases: TGTGCCAGTGATCCAGGGGGCGCGACGAAAGAGCAGTTCTTC. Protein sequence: CASDPGGATKEQFF.

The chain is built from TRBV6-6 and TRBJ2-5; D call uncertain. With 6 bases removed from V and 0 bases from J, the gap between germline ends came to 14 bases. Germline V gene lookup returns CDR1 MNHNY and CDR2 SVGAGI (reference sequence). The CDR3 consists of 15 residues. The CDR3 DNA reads TGTGCCAGCAGCGAGACAAACCAGTACCAAGAGACCCAGTACTTC. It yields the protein CASSETNQYQETQYF.

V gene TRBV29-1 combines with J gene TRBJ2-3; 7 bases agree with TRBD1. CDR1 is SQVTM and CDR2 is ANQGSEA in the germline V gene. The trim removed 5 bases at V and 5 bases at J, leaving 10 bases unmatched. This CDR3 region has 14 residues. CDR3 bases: TGCAGCGTTCGGGTACAGGGGAGCGTAGATACGCAGTATTTT. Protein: CSVRVQGSVDTQYF.

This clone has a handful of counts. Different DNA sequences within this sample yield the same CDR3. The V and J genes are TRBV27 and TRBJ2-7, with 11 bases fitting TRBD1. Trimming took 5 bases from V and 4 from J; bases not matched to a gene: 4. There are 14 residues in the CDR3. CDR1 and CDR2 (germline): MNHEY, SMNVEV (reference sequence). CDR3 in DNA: TGTGCCAGCAGTCCAGGACAGGGGGCTTACGAGCAGTACTTC. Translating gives CASSPGQGAYEQYF.

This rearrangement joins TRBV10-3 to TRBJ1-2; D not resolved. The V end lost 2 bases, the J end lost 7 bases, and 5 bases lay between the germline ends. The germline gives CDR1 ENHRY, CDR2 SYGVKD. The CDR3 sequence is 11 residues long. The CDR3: CAISETAGYTF. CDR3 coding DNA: TGTGCCATCAGTGAGACAGCTGGCTACACCTTC.

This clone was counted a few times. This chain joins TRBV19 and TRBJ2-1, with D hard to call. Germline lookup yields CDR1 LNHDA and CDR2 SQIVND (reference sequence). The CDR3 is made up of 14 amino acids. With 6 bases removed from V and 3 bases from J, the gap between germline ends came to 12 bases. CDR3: CASRLRDLYNEQFF. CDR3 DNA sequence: TGTGCCAGTAGATTGCGCGACCTCTACAATGAGCAGTTCTTC.

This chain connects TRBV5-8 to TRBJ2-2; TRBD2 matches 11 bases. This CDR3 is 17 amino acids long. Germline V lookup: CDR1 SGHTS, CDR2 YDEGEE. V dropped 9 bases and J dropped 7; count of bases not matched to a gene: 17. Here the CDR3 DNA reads TGTGCCACTAACGTCCCCTATAGCGGGAGGGCCGTCGGGGAGCTGTTTTTT. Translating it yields CATNVPYSGRAVGELFF.

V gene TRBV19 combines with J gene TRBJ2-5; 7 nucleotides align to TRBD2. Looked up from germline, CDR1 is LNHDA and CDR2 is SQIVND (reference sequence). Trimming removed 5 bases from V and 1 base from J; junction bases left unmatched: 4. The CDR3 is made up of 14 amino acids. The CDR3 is CASSPSGTQETQYF. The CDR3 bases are TGTGCCAGTAGTCCTAGCGGTACCCAAGAGACCCAGTACTTC.

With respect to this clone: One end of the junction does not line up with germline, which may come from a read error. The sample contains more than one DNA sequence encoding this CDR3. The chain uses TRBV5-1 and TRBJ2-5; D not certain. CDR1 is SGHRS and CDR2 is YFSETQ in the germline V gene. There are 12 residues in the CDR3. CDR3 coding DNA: TGCGCTAGCAGCTTACCTAAAGAGACCCAGTACTTC. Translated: CASSLPKETQYF.

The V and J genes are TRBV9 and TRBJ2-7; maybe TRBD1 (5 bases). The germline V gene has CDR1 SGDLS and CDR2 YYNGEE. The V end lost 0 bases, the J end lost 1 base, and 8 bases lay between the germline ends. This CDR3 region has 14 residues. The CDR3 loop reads CASSVAGFSYEQYF. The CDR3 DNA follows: TGTGCCAGCAGCGTAGCAGGGTTTTCCTACGAGCAGTACTTC.

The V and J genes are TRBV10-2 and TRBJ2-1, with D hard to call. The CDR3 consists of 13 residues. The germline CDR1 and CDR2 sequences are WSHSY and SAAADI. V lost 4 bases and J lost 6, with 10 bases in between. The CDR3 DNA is TGCGCCAGCAGTGCTTTACGGATCAATGAGCAGTTCTTC. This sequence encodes CASSALRINEQFF.

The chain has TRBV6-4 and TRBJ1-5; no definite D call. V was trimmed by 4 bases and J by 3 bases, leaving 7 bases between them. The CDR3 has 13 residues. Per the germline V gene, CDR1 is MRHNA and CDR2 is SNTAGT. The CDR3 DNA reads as TGTGCCAGCAGTGGCCAGGACAATCAGCCCCAGCATTTT. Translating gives CASSGQDNQPQHF.

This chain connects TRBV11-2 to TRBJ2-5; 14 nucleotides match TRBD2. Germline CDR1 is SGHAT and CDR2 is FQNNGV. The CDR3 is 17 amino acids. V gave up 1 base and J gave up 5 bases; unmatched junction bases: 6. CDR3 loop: CASSLGLAGGPMETQYF. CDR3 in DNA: TGTGCCAGCAGCTTAGGACTAGCGGGAGGGCCTATGGAGACCCAGTACTTC.